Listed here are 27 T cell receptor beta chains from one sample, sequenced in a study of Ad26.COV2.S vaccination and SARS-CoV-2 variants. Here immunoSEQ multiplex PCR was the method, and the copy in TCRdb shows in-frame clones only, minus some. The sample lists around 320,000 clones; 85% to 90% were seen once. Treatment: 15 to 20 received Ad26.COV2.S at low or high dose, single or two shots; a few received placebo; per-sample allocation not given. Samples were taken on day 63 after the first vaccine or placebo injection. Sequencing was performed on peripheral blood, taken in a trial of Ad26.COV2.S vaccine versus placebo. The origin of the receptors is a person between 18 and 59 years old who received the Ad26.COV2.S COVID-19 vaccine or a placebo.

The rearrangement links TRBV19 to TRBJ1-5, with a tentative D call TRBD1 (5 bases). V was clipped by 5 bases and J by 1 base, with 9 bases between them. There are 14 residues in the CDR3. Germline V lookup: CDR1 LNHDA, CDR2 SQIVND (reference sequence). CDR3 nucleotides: TGTGCCAGTAGTCAGACAGCCAGCAATCAGCCCCAGCATTTT. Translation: CASSQTASNQPQHF.

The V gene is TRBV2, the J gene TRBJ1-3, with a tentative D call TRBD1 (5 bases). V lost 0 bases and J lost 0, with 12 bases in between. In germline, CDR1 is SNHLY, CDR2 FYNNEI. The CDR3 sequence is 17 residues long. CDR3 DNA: TGTGCCAGCAGTGAAGCGCTCACAGGAACCTCTGGAAACACCATATATTTT. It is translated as CASSEALTGTSGNTIYF.

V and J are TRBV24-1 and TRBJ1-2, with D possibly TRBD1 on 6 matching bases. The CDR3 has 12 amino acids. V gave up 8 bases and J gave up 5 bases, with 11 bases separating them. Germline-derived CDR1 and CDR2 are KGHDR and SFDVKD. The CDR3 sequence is CATKQGAYGYTF. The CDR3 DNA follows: TGTGCCACCAAACAGGGAGCTTATGGCTACACCTTC.

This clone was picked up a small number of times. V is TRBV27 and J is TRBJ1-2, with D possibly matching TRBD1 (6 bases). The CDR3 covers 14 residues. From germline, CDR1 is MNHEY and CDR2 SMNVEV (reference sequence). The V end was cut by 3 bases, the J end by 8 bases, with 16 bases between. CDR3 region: CASSFLGGVRGYTF. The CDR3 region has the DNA TGTGCCAGCAGTTTTTTAGGGGGGGTAAGGGGCTACACCTTC.

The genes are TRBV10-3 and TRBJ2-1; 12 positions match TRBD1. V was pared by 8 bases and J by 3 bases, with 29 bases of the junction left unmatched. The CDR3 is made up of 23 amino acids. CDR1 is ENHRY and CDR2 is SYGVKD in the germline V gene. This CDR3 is CAIADIIYYRDRGPRLLYNEQFF. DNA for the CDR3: TGTGCCATCGCCGATATCATCTATTACCGGGACAGGGGGCCTCGGTTGCTCTACAATGAGCAGTTCTTC.

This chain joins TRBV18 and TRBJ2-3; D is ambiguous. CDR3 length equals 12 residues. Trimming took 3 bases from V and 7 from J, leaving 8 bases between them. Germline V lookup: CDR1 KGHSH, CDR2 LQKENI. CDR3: CASSPDKHTQYF. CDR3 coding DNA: TGTGCCAGCTCACCCGACAAACATACGCAGTATTTT.

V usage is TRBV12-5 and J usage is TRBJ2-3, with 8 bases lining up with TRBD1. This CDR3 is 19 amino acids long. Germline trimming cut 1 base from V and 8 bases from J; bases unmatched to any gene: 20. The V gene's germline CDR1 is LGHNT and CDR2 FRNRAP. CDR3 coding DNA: TGTGCTAGTGGTTTGGCCCTTTCCGATACCGGGACAGGTCGACTTACGCAGTATTTT. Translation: CASGLALSDTGTGRLTQYF.

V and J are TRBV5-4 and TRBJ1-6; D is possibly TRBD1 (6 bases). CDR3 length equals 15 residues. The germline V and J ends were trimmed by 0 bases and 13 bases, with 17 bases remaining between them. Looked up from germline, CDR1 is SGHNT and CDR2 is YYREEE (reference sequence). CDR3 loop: CASSLEGGRTPPLHF. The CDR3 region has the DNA TGTGCCAGCAGCTTGGAGGGGGGGCGGACCCCCCCCCTCCACTTT.

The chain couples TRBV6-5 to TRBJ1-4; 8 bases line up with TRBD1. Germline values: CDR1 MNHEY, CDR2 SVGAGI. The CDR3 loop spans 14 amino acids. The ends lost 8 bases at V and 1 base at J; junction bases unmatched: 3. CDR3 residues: CASQGAVTNEKLFF. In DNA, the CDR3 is TGTGCCAGCCAGGGGGCAGTAACTAATGAAAAACTGTTTTTT.

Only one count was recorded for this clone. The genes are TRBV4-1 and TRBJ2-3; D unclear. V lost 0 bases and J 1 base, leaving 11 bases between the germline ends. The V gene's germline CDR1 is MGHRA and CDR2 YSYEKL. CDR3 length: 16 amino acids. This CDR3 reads CASSQDRQGGTDTQYF. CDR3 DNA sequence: TGCGCCAGCAGCCAAGATCGACAAGGAGGCACAGATACGCAGTATTTT.

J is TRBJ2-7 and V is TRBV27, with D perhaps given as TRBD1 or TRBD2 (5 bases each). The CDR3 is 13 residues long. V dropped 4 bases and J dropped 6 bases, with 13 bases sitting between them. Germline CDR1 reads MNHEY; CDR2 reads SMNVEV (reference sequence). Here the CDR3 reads CASSSHRGSEQYF. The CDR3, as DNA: TGTGCCAGCAGTTCCCATCGGGGCTCCGAGCAGTACTTC.

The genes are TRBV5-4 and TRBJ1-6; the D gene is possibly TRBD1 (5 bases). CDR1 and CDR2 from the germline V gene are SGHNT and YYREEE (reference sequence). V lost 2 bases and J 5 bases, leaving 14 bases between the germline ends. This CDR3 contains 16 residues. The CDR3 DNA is TGTGCCAGCAGCTTCCTCCGGGACGCCGATAATTCACCCCTCCACTTT. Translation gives CASSFLRDADNSPLHF.

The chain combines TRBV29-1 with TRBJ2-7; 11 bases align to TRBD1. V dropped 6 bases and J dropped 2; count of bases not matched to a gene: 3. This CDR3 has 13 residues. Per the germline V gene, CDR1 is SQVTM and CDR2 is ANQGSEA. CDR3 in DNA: TGCAGCGTAGGACAGGGGGCCCCCTACGAGCAGTACTTC. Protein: CSVGQGAPYEQYF.

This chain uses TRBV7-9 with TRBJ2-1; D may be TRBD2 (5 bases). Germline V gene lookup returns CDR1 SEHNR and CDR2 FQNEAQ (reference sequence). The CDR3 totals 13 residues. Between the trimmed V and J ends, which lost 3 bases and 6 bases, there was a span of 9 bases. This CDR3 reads CASSFFEGNEQFF. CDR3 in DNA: TGTGCCAGCAGCTTCTTCGAGGGCAATGAGCAGTTCTTC.

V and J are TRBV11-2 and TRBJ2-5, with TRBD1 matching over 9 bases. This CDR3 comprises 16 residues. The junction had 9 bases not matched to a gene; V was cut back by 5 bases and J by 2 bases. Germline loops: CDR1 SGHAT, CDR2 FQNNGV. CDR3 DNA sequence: TGTGCCAGCAGCGCCTCCGGGACAGGGTCACAAGAGACCCAGTACTTC. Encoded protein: CASSASGTGSQETQYF. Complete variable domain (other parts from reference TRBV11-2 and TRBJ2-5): EAGVAQSPRYKIIEKRQSVAFWCNPISGHATLYWYQQILGQGPKLLIQFQNNGVVDDSQLPKDRFSAERLKGVDSTLKIQPAKLEDSAVYLCASSASGTGSQETQYFGPGTRLLVL.

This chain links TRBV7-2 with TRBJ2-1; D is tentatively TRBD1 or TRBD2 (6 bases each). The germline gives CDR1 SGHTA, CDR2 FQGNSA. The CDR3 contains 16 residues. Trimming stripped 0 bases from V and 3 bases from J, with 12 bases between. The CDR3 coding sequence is TGTGCCAGCAGCTTAGCCGGACGGGGGCGCTACAATGAGCAGTTCTTC. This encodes CASSLAGRGRYNEQFF.

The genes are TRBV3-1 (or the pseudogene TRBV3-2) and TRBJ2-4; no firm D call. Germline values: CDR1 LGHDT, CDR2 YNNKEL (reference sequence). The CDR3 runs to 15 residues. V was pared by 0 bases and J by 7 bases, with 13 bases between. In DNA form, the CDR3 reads TGTGCCAGCAGCCAAGATCCGGGTGTGAGGAACATTCAGTACTTC. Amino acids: CASSQDPGVRNIQYF.

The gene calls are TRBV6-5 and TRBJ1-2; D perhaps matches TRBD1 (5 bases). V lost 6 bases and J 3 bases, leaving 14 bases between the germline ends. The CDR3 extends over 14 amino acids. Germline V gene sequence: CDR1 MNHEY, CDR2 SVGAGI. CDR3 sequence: CASSPGGVDYGYTF. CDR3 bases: TGTGCCAGCAGCCCGGGGGGGGTGGACTATGGCTACACCTTC.

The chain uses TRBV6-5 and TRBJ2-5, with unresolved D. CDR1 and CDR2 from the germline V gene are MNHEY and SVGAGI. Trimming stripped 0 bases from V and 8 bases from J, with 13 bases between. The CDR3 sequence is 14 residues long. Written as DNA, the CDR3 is TGTGCCAGCAGTTACTCGAATGGGGTCGGAACCCAGTACTTC. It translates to CASSYSNGVGTQYF.

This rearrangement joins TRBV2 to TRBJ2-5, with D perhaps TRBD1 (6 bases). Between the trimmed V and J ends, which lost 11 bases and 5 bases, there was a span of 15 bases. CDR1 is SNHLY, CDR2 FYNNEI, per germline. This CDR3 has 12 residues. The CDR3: CAGGGRLETQYF. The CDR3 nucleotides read TGTGCCGGTGGGGGCCGTCTGGAGACCCAGTACTTC.

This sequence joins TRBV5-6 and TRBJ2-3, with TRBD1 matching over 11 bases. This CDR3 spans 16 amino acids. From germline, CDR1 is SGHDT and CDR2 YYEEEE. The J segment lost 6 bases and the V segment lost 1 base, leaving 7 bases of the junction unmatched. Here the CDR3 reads CASSLLRTGGWDTQYF. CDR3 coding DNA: TGTGCCAGCAGCTTGCTGCGGACAGGGGGCTGGGATACGCAGTATTTT.

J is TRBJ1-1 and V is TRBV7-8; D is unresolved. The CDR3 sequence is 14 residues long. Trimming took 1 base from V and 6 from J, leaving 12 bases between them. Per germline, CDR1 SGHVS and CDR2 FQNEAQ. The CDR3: CASSLVEQKPEAFF. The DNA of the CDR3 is TGTGCCAGCAGCTTAGTTGAACAGAAACCTGAAGCTTTCTTT.

The CDR3 region has the DNA TGTGCCAGCAGTGACCCCCCGGGGGCGGCTTTAGTAGGGACAGATACGCAGTATTTT. This translates into CASSDPPGAALVGTDTQYF. This rearrangement joins TRBV6-1 to TRBJ2-3; either TRBD1 or TRBD2 may supply D (6 bases each). The CDR3 loop spans 19 amino acids. V was trimmed by 3 bases and J by 3 bases, leaving 25 bases between them. From germline, CDR1 is MNHNS and CDR2 SASEGT.

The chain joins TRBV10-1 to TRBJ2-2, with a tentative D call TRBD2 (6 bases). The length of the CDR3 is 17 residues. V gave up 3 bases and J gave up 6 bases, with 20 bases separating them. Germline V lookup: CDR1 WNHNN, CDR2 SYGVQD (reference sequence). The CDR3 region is CASSDAPTGRPSGELFF. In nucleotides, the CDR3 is TGCGCCAGCAGTGATGCCCCGACGGGGAGGCCTTCCGGGGAGCTGTTTTTT.

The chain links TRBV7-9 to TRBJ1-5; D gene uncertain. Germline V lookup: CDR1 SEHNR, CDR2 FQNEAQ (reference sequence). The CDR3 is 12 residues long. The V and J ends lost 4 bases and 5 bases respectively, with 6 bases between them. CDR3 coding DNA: TGTGCCAGCAGCTCAATTTATCAGCCCCAGCATTTT. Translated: CASSSIYQPQHF.

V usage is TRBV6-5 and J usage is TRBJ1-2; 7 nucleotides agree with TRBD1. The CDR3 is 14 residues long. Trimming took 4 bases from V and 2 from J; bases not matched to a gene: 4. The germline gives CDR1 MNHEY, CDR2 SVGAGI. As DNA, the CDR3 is TGTGCCAGCAGTTGGGACAGAAACAACTATGGCTACACCTTC. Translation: CASSWDRNNYGYTF.

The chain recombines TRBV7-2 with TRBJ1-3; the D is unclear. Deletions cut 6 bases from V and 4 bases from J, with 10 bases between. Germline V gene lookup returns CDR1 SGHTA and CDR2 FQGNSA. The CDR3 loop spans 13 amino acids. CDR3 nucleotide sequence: TGTGCCAGCAGGAAGGAACCGGGAAACACCATATATTTT. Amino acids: CASRKEPGNTIYF.